This T cell receptor beta chain was profiled in a study of T cell changes during pregnancy in multiple sclerosis. Losses at the gene ends were 0 bases for V and 4 bases for J; bases not matched to a gene: 8. Germline CDR1 reads LNHNV; CDR2 reads YYDKDF (reference sequence). This CDR3 region has 16 residues. Only in-frame clones appear in the TCRdb table, and some are missing; sequencing was by immunoSEQ multiplex PCR. The profile covers about 110,000 clones, with roughly 89% appearing a single time and about 1.6% taken by the ten largest. The receptor was isolated from a female donor with multiple sclerosis, enrolled in a pregnancy study. This chain links TRBV15 with TRBJ2-7; 8 bases are a match to TRBD1. Sequenced here: peripheral blood, sampled before pregnancy. The CDR3 loop reads CATSRERAGGGYEQYF. CDR3 DNA: TGTGCCACCAGCAGAGAGAGGGCAGGGGGCGGTTACGAGCAGTACTTC.